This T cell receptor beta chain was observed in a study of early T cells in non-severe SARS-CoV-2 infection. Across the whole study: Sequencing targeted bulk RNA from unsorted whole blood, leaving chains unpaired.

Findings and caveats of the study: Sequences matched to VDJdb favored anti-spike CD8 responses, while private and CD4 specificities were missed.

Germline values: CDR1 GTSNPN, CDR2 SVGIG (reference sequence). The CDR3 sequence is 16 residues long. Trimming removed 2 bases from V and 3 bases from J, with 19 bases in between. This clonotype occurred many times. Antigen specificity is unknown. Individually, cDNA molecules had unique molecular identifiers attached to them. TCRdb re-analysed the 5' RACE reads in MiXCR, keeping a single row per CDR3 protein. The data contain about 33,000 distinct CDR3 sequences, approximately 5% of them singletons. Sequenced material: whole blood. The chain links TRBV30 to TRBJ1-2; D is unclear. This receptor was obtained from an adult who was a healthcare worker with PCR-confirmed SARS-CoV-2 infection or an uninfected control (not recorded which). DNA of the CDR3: TGTGCCTGGAGTAGATACCGGTTCCGGAAGGACTATGGCTACACCTTC. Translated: CAWSRYRFRKDYGYTF.